The subject of this entry is one T cell receptor (beta chain). The antigen is not known. For repertoire sequencing, the TCR beta CDR3 regions were amplified from RNA transcripts. An initial RT-PCR round employing HTBI primers preceded a second-round multiplex PCR. TCRdb reprocessed the multiplex PCR reads via MiXCR and lists one record per CDR3 protein. The sample holds roughly 700,000 distinct CDR3 sequences, 40% seen once. These data come from a study of Graves' ophthalmopathy and Graves' hyperthyroidism. Looking at the study overall: Samples of peripheral blood were obtained at initial diagnosis, prior to treatment of any kind. Study outcomes and limitations: Ophthalmopathy progression was predicted with about 67% sensitivity and roughly 72% specificity. An approximately 80% specificity and roughly 90% sensitivity were achieved by a 13-signature model that separated ophthalmopathy from stable hyperthyroidism.

The CDR3 is 14 residues long. Per the germline V gene, CDR1 is SNHLY and CDR2 is FYNNEI. The ends were cut back, 6 bases at V and 1 base at J, with 12 bases in the middle. Having ophthalmopathy, the donors showed moderate-to-severe activity, CAS ≥3 and NOSPECS ≥4, with disease lasting under 3 months. This sequence originates from an adult man with Graves' ophthalmopathy. The chain recombines TRBV2 with TRBJ1-1; possible D gene TRBD1, 5 bases. Sequencing was carried out using peripheral blood. CDR3 sequence reads: CASRALTGNTEAFF. CDR3 DNA: TGTGCCAGCAGGGCATTAACAGGGAACACTGAAGCTTTCTTT.